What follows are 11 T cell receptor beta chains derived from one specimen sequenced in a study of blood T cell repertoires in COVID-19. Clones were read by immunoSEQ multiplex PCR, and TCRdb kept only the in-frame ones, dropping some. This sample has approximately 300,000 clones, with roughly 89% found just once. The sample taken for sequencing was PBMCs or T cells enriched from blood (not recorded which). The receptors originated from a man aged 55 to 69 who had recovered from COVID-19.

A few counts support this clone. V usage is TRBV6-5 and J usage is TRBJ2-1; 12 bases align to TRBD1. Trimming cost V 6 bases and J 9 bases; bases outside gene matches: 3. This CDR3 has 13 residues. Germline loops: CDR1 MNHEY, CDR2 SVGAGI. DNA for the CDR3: TGTGCCAGCAGAGGGACAGGGGGCAGTGAGCAGTTCTTC. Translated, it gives CASRGTGGSEQFF.

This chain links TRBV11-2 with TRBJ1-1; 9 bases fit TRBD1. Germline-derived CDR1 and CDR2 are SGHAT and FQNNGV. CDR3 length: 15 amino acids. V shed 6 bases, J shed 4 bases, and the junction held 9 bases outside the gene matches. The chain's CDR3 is CASSAGTGYGTEAFF. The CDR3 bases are TGTGCCAGCAGTGCCGGGACAGGGTACGGCACTGAAGCTTTCTTT.

The CDR3 here is CASSLGGPGTEAFF. CDR3 in DNA: TGTGCCAGCAGCCTAGGGGGCCCGGGAACTGAAGCTTTCTTT. The chain is built from TRBV28 and TRBJ1-1, with 7 nucleotides matching TRBD1. The V segment lost 6 bases and the J segment 5 bases; nucleotides outside the gene matches: 9. Per the germline V gene, CDR1 is MDHEN and CDR2 is SYDVKM. The CDR3 loop spans 14 amino acids.

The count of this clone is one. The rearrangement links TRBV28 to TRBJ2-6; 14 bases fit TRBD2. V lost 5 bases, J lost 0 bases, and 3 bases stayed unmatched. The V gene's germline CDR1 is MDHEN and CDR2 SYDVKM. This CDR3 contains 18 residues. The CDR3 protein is CASSRGLAGVSGANVLTF. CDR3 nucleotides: TGTGCCAGCAGTCGGGGACTAGCGGGGGTCTCTGGGGCCAACGTCCTGACTTTC.

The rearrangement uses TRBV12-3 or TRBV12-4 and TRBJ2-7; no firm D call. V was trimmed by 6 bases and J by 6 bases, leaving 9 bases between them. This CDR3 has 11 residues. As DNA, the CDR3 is TGTGCCAGCAGATCTCGTCCCGAGCAGTACTTC. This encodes CASRSRPEQYF.

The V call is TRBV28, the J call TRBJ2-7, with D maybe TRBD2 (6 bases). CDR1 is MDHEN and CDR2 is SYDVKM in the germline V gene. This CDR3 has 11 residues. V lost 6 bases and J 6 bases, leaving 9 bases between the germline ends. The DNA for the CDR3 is TGTGCCAGCAGCTGGGGAGGCGAGCAGTACTTC. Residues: CASSWGGEQYF. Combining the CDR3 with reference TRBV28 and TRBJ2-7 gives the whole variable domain DVKVTQSSRYLVKRTGEKVFLECVQDMDHENMFWYRQDPGLGLRLIYFSYDVKMKEKGDIPEGYSVSREKKERFSLILESASTNQTSMYLCASSWGGEQYFGPGTRLTVT.

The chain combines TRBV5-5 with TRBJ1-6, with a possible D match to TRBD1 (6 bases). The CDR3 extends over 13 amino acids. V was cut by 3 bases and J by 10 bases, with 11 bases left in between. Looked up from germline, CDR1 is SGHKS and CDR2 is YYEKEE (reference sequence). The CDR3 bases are TGTGCCAGCAGCTCCAACAGGGACTCACCCCTCCACTTT. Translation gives CASSSNRDSPLHF.

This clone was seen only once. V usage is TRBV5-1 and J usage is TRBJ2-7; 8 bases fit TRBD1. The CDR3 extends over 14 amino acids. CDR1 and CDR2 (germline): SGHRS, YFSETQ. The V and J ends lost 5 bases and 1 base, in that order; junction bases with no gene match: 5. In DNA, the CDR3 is TGCGCCAGCAGAACCGGGACAGGATCCTACGAGCAGTACTTC. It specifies CASRTGTGSYEQYF. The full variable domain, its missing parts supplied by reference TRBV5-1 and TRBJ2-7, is KAGVTQTPRYLIKTRGQQVTLSCSPISGHRSVSWYQQTPGQGLQFLFEYFSETQRNKGNFPGRFSGRQFSNSRSEMNVSTLELGDSALYLCASRTGTGSYEQYFGPGTRLTVT.

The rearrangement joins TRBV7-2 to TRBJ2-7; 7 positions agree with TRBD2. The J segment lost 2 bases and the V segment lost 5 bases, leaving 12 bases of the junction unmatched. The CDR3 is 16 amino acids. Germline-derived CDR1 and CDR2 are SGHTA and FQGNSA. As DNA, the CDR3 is TGTGCCAGCAGCCCCCGGGTTGGGGGAGGGGCCTACGAGCAGTACTTC. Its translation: CASSPRVGGGAYEQYF.

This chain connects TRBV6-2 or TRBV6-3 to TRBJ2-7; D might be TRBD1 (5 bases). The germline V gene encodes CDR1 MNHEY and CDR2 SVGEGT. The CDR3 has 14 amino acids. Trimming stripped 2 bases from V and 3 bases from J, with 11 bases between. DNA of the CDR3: TGTGCCAGCAGTTACCAGGGCGAATTCTACGAGCAGTACTTC. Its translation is CASSYQGEFYEQYF.

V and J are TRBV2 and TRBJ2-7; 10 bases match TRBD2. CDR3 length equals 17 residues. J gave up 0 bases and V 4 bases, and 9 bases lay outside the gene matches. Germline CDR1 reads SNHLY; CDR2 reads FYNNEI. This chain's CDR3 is CASSVGSGRFNSYEQYF. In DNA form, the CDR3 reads TGTGCCAGCAGTGTGGGTAGCGGGAGGTTCAACTCCTACGAGCAGTACTTC. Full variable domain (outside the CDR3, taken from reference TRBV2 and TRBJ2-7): EPEVTQTPSHQVTQMGQEVILRCVPISNHLYFYWYRQILGQKVEFLVSFYNNEISEKSEIFDDQFSVERPDGSNFTLKIRSTKLEDSAMYFCASSVGSGRFNSYEQYFGPGTRLTVT.